This TCR beta chain is from a study of cytomegalovirus exposure and HLA in healthy donors. For the study at large: A preliminary data release comprised 91 million or so unique TCRs obtained from HLA-typed donors. Study conclusions and caveats: Over 150 TCR beta chains were listed as cytomegalovirus-associated.

Amplification used 60 Vbeta primers and 13 Jbeta primers. Using immunoSEQ multiplex PCR, the repertoire was profiled, and TCRdb retains in-frame clones only, with some absent. The table has tens of thousands of clones, roughly 73% seen once. In regard to this clone: The antigen is unknown.

CDR1 is SEHNR and CDR2 is FQNEAQ in the germline V gene (reference sequence). Unmatched junction bases numbered 7, after V lost 0 bases and J lost 5 bases. The CDR3 extends over 16 amino acids. The source of this sequence is a man in his forties in good health and CMV-seronegative. The source material was PBMCs. The rearrangement joins TRBV7-9 to TRBJ1-1, with 9 bases lining up with TRBD1. The CDR3 DNA reads as TGTGCCAGCAGCTTAGCGACAGGGGGATTGGGGACTGAAGCTTTCTTT. Protein sequence: CASSLATGGLGTEAFF.